Listed below are T cell receptor beta chains from one sample, sequenced in a study of blood T cell repertoires in COVID-19. Sequencing was performed with immunoSEQ multiplex PCR; in TCRdb, only in-frame clones are kept and a portion is missing. The sample includes 250,000 to 300,000 clones, around 89% of them seen just once. Material: PBMCs or T cells enriched from blood (not recorded which). Receptors originate from a man aged 35 to 55 who had recovered from COVID-19. The CDR3 runs from the conserved cysteine through the conserved F or W. The D gene is left open where the match is weak. Size is stated for part of the rows, as once, few or many counts, or as a class when the clone is expanded.

j_gene	v_gene	d_gene	abundance	len	CDR3nt	CDR3aa
TRBJ2-1	TRBV7-9	TRBD2	-	15	TGTGCCAGCAGCTTTTCACTAGCGGGAGTCAATGAGCAGTTCTTC	CASSFSLAGVNEQFF
TRBJ2-5	TRBV6-5	TRBD2	-	14	TGTGCCAGCAGTACCAGCGGACTAGAAGAGACCCAGTACTTC	CASSTSGLEETQYF
TRBJ2-7	TRBV19	TRBD1	-	15	TGTGCCAGTAGAATGGGGTCGAGGGGGCGCTACGAGCAGTACTTC	CASRMGSRGRYEQYF
TRBJ1-6	TRBV19	-	-	14	TGTGCCAGTAGTATTCTGGACAGTTATTCACCCCTCCACTTT	CASSILDSYSPLHF
TRBJ2-7	TRBV7-6	TRBD2	-	14	TGTGCCAGCAGCCCACGCGGGGGGGCCTACGAGCAGTACTTC	CASSPRGGAYEQYF
TRBJ2-1	TRBV5-1	-	-	14	TGCGCCAGCAGCTCGAGGGACAACTACAATGAGCAGTTCTTC	CASSSRDNYNEQFF
TRBJ2-3	TRBV19	-	few	16	TGTGCCAGTAGCCCCGGGACAACCTCTAGCACAGATACGCAGTATTTT	CASSPGTTSSTDTQYF
TRBJ2-1	TRBV9	-	-	15	TGTGCCAGCAGCGTCGCGACAGTCACGGGCAATGAGCAGTTCTTC	CASSVATVTGNEQFF
TRBJ2-7	TRBV3-1/TRBV3-2	TRBD1	-	16	TGTGCCAGCAGCCAAGCCGGGACAGGGGTCTCCTACGAGCAGTACTTC	CASSQAGTGVSYEQYF
TRBJ1-6	TRBV27	-	-	14	TGTGCCAGCAGTTTCGCTGGACTTAATTCACCCCTCCACTTT	CASSFAGLNSPLHF
TRBJ2-7	TRBV20-1	TRBD2	-	13	TGCAGTGCTAGTGCAGCGGGGGCCTACGAGCAGTACTTC	CSASAAGAYEQYF
TRBJ2-1	TRBV2	TRBD2	-	15	TGTGCCAGCATGGGGACTAGCAGATCCTACAATGAGCAGTTCTTC	CASMGTSRSYNEQFF
TRBJ2-7	TRBV7-2	TRBD2	-	15	TGTGCCAGCAGCTTAGAGGCAGGGAGGGTATACGAGCAGTACTTC	CASSLEAGRVYEQYF
TRBJ1-5	TRBV2	TRBD1	many	14	TGTGCCAGCAGTGGGGACAGGGGAAATCAGCCCCAGCATTTT	CASSGDRGNQPQHF
TRBJ2-1	TRBV18	-	-	15	TGTGCCAGCTCACGCGGGACCACGGCCTCCAATGAGCAGTTCTTC	CASSRGTTASNEQFF
TRBJ2-7	TRBV4-1	TRBD1	-	19	TGCGCCAGCAGCCAACTCCCGGGACAGGGGATGTTGGGGACCAACGAGCAGTACTTC	CASSQLPGQGMLGTNEQYF
TRBJ2-2	TRBV19	TRBD1	-	14	TGTGCCAGCATCGGGACAGCGAACACCGGGGAGCTGTTTTTT	CASIGTANTGELFF
TRBJ1-4	TRBV18	-	-	15	TGTGCCAGCTCACCAGGGGCAGGGGAGAATGAAAAACTGTTTTTT	CASSPGAGENEKLFF
TRBJ2-7	TRBV27	-	-	14	TGTGCCAGCAGTTTAAAGTGGGGCCTCTACGAGCAGTACTTC	CASSLKWGLYEQYF
TRBJ2-1	TRBV12-5	-	-	15	TGTGCTAGTGGTTTGGTACTCGGACCCCGGGGTGAGCAGTTCTTC	CASGLVLGPRGEQFF
TRBJ2-3	TRBV5-8	-	-	13	TGTGCCAGCAGCTTTCCCGTATCAGATACGCAGTATTTT	CASSFPVSDTQYF
TRBJ2-3	TRBV19	TRBD2	-	19	TGTGCCAGTAGTAAATATGGGGGTGGACTAGCGGGAGTGCCAGATACGCAGTATTTT	CASSKYGGGLAGVPDTQYF
TRBJ1-2	TRBV29-1	-	-	14	TGCAGCGTCTCCCTGGGAGCTTCTAACTATGGCTACACCTTC	CSVSLGASNYGYTF
TRBJ2-2	TRBV25-1	TRBD2	-	15	TGTGCCAGCAGTCGACTAGCGGTTAACACCGGGGAGCTGTTTTTT	CASSRLAVNTGELFF
TRBJ1-1	TRBV28	-	-	14	TGTGCCAGCAGTTTACTTCGCAGGGATCCTGAAGCTTTCTTT	CASSLLRRDPEAFF
TRBJ1-1	TRBV25-1	-	-	14	TGTGCCAGCAGTTCGACAGGTGGGAACACTGAAGCTTTCTTT	CASSSTGGNTEAFF
TRBJ2-7	TRBV2	-	few	12	TGTGCCAGCAGTGCAAACTCCTACGAGCAGTACTTC	CASSANSYEQYF
TRBJ2-1	TRBV7-2	-	-	16	TGTGCCAGCAGCTTAGCGATTAGTCGATCCTACAATGAGCAGTTCTTC	CASSLAISRSYNEQFF
TRBJ1-5	TRBV24-1	-	-	14	TGTGCCACCAGTGATTCGTCAGGGGACCAGCCCCAGCATTTT	CATSDSSGDQPQHF
TRBJ2-1	TRBV3-1/TRBV3-2	TRBD2	-	17	TGTGCCAGCAGCCAAGGGAGCGGGAGGGTGTCCTACAATGAGCAGTTCTTC	CASSQGSGRVSYNEQFF
TRBJ1-5	TRBV6-6	TRBD1	-	17	TGTGCCAGCAGTCCCAATTGGGACAGGGGCAGTAATCAGCCCCAGCATTTT	CASSPNWDRGSNQPQHF
TRBJ2-7	TRBV4-1	TRBD1	few	14	TGCGCCAGCAGCCCCTGGGACAGCACCTACGAGCAGTACTTC	CASSPWDSTYEQYF
TRBJ1-6	TRBV3-1/TRBV3-2	-	-	15	TGTGCCAGCAGCCAAGAAACTGACAGGCTCAGTCCCCTCCACTTT	CASSQETDRLSPLHF
TRBJ2-7	TRBV10-3	-	-	12	TGTGCCATCAGTGATCTCGACTCTCGCGGGTACTTC	CAISDLDSRGYF